This T cell receptor (beta chain) was identified in a study of blood T cells in healthy people across ages. Next came a second PCR, run for about 7 to 11 cycles, which used a sample-barcoded 5' primer along with a J-beta primer mix. Per sample, CDR3-containing paired-end reads numbered at least 2.5 million. One entry per CDR3 protein, called by TCRdb with MiXCR from the 5' RACE reads. The sample has more than 650,000 distinct CDR3 sequences, about 55% seen once; the top ten hold around 41%. The sequenced sample consisted of blood. This TCR came from a man aged 80 or over in good health.

The CDR3 region is CASSGKPGGRTRNQYF. In DNA, the CDR3 is TGTGCCAGCAGCGGAAAGCCGGGAGGCAGGACAAGGAACCAGTACTTC. The V gene is TRBV7-9, the J gene TRBJ2-7, with TRBD2 identical over 7 bases. V lost 5 bases to trimming and J lost 10 bases; unmatched junction nucleotides: 20. The CDR3 spans 16 residues. Germline CDR1 and CDR2: SEHNR and FQNEAQ (reference sequence).